Shown below are 11 T cell receptor beta chains from a single sample sequenced in a study of T cells in Graves' hyperthyroidism and ophthalmopathy. Amplified TCR beta CDR3 regions derived from RNA transcripts. The primer set for the first-round RT-PCR of the TCR CDR3 was HTBI. TCRdb re-called the multiplex PCR reads with MiXCR, one entry per CDR3 protein. The sample shows a few hundred thousand distinct CDR3 sequences, 11% to 15% of them seen only once. The specimen was blood. The receptor set was obtained from a woman between 25 and 40 years old with Graves' hyperthyroidism that later progressed to Graves' ophthalmopathy.

The table lists this clonotype with a few counts. V usage is TRBV29-1 and J usage is TRBJ2-2; D gene uncertain. Germline V gives CDR1 SQVTM, CDR2 ANQGSEA. The CDR3 totals 13 residues. The ends were cut back, 5 bases at V and 5 bases at J, with 12 bases in the middle. The CDR3 protein is CSVLGYGTGELFF. The CDR3 DNA reads as TGCAGCGTTCTAGGGTATGGAACCGGGGAGCTGTTTTTT.

At least ten counts were recorded for this clonotype. The V gene is TRBV11-2, the J gene TRBJ1-2, with D perhaps matching TRBD1 (6 bases). CDR1 and CDR2 from the germline V gene are SGHAT and FQNNGV. This CDR3 region has 15 residues. The ends were cut back, 7 bases at V and 8 bases at J, with 23 bases in the middle. Here the CDR3 DNA reads TGTGCCAGCACCAAAATTCCAGGGGTATCGGAGGGCTACACCTTC. Its protein product is CASTKIPGVSEGYTF. Using reference TRBV11-2 and TRBJ1-2 for the parts outside the CDR3, the full variable domain is EAGVAQSPRYKIIEKRQSVAFWCNPISGHATLYWYQQILGQGPKLLIQFQNNGVVDDSQLPKDRFSAERLKGVDSTLKIQPAKLEDSAVYLCASTKIPGVSEGYTFGSGTRLTVV.

This clonotype was counted many times. The rearrangement links TRBV30 to TRBJ1-5; no clear D. From germline, CDR1 is GTSNPN and CDR2 SVGIG (reference sequence). The V end was cut by 1 base, the J end by 6 bases, with 10 bases between. The CDR3 has 13 amino acids. CDR3 loop: CAWSASGAQPQHF. The CDR3 DNA is TGTGCCTGGAGTGCGTCAGGAGCTCAGCCCCAGCATTTT. Filled out from reference TRBV30 and TRBJ1-5, the complete variable domain reads SQTIHQWPATLVQPVGSPLSLECTVEGTSNPNLYWYRQAAGRGLQLLFYSVGIGQISSEVPQNLSASRPQDRQFILSSKKLLLSDSGFYLCAWSASGAQPQHFGDGTRLSIL.

The V call is TRBV28, the J call TRBJ2-3; D possibly uses TRBD1 or TRBD2 (6 bases each). V was pared by 7 bases and J by 0 bases, with 14 bases between. Germline-derived CDR1 and CDR2 are MDHEN and SYDVKM. The CDR3 runs to 15 residues. Written as DNA, the CDR3 is TGTGCCAGCAAAATTGGGGGGCCTAGCACAGATACGCAGTATTTT. Amino acid sequence: CASKIGGPSTDTQYF.

This clonotype was seen many times. The V and J genes are TRBV12-3 or TRBV12-4 and TRBJ1-5; unclear D gene. The CDR3 length is 15 residues. The V end was cut by 3 bases, the J end by 0 bases, with 9 bases between. The CDR3 DNA sequence: TGTGCCAGCAGTTTGGAGGGTCATAGCAATCAGCCCCAGCATTTT. Encoded protein: CASSLEGHSNQPQHF.

This clonotype was detected many times. The rearrangement uses TRBV19 and TRBJ1-1; weak D call: TRBD1 (6 bases). Germline values: CDR1 LNHDA, CDR2 SQIVND (reference sequence). Trimming pared 1 base from V and 6 bases from J, leaving 12 bases between. There are 14 residues in the CDR3. As DNA, the CDR3 is TGTGCCAGTAGTATAGCACAGGGTGTGGCTGAAGCTTTCTTT. Residues: CASSIAQGVAEAFF.

This clonotype was observed many times. The chain combines TRBV6-2 or TRBV6-3 with TRBJ1-1, with D unresolved. Germline-derived CDR1 and CDR2 are MNHEY and SVGEGT. Trimming pared 6 bases from V and 8 bases from J, leaving 16 bases between. The CDR3 is 13 amino acids. Here the CDR3 DNA reads TGTGCCAGCAGCCATACCCAAGCTGGCGAAGCTTTCTTT. Its translation is CASSHTQAGEAFF.

This clonotype was seen only a few times. This chain links TRBV24-1 with TRBJ2-7; D ambiguous. In germline, CDR1 is KGHDR, CDR2 SFDVKD. Trimming stripped 4 bases from V and 2 bases from J, with 5 bases between. The CDR3 runs 12 residues. This CDR3 reads CATSDSPYEQYF. The CDR3 region has the DNA TGTGCCACCAGTGACAGCCCCTACGAGCAGTACTTC.

This clonotype was counted at least ten times. The CDR3 DNA reads as TGTGCCAGCAGTTTACTAGCGGGAGATATTATGGATAGGGAGCTGTTTTTT. As protein: CASSLLAGDIMDRELFF. The chain employs TRBV27 and TRBJ2-2; 10 nucleotides agree with TRBD2. V shed 2 bases and J 9 bases; nucleotides not matched to a gene: 12. CDR1 and CDR2 from the germline V gene are MNHEY and SMNVEV (reference sequence). The CDR3 is 17 amino acids.

In its sample, this clonotype was seen many times. J is TRBJ1-5 and V is TRBV2, with 9 bases fitting TRBD1. Germline V gene sequence: CDR1 SNHLY, CDR2 FYNNEI. This CDR3 contains 16 residues. Losses at the gene ends were 6 bases for V and 7 bases for J; bases not matched to a gene: 13. CDR3 nucleotide sequence: TGTGCCAGCAGATTACAGGGGGCTAGAGAGTTACAGCCCCAGCATTTT. Protein: CASRLQGARELQPQHF.

The J gene is TRBJ1-5, the V gene TRBV30, with 8 bases lining up with TRBD1. The CDR3 runs 13 residues. With 5 bases clipped from V and 4 bases from J, the junction kept 4 bases outside the gene matches. Germline V gives CDR1 GTSNPN, CDR2 SVGIG (reference sequence). This chain's CDR3 is CAWDRGLNQPQHF. For the CDR3, the DNA is TGTGCCTGGGACAGGGGTCTGAATCAGCCCCAGCATTTT.